What follows are 13 T cell receptor beta chains derived from one specimen sequenced in a study of regulatory T cells in long-lasting Graves disease. Arm-PCR of CDR3 regions with iRepertoire HTBI primers generated TCR beta libraries. TCRdb reanalysed the multiplex PCR reads using MiXCR and keeps one entry per CDR3 protein. The repertoire holds hundreds of thousands of distinct CDR3 sequences, with less than 20% as singletons. Time point specified: newly diagnosed GD, antithyroid drugs for less than 3 months. Construction of the TCR library relied on RNA isolated from PBMCs. The same sample was also used in a study of T cells in Graves' hyperthyroidism and ophthalmopathy.

Sample: peripheral blood mononuclear cells (PBMCs), taken at new diagnosis, from a patient treated with antithyroid drugs. These receptors were taken from a woman aged 25 to 39 with Graves disease.

In this sample, this clonotype turned up many times. The V gene is TRBV2, the J gene TRBJ2-2; TRBD1 agrees at 10 bases. V trimming: 8 bases; J trimming: 7 bases; junction bases outside the gene matches: 7. The germline V gene has CDR1 SNHLY and CDR2 FYNNEI. This CDR3 comprises 14 residues. The CDR3 region is CASGTGVFIGELFF. In DNA form, the CDR3 reads TGTGCCAGCGGGACAGGGGTTTTTATCGGGGAGCTGTTTTTT.

At least ten counts were recorded for this clonotype. The V gene is TRBV6-1, the J gene TRBJ2-7, with 11 nucleotides matching TRBD2. V gave up 7 bases and J gave up 6 bases; unmatched junction bases: 17. In germline, CDR1 is MNHNS, CDR2 SASEGT. The CDR3 loop spans 17 amino acids. The CDR3 loop reads CASTTGTSGLGFAEQYF. The CDR3 nucleotides are TGTGCCAGCACCACCGGGACTAGCGGTCTCGGTTTCGCCGAGCAGTACTTC.

This clonotype was detected once. This rearrangement joins TRBV18 to TRBJ2-7; D uncertain. From germline, CDR1 is KGHSH and CDR2 LQKENI. The CDR3 has 17 residues. The ends were cut back, 0 bases at V and 0 bases at J, with 15 bases in the middle. Here the CDR3 DNA reads TGTGCCAGCTCACCACCGGTTTCCGAACCCAGCTCCTACGAGCAGTACTTC. Protein product: CASSPPVSEPSSYEQYF.

In this sample, this clonotype turned up many times. V gene TRBV12-3 or TRBV12-4 combines with J gene TRBJ1-2; unclear D gene. The CDR3 spans 11 residues. V was shortened by 2 bases and J by 8 bases, with 6 bases between the two germline ends. CDR3 nucleotides: TGTGCCAGCAGTTTAATGGGGGGCTACACCTTC. It encodes CASSLMGGYTF.

The sample holds many counts of this clonotype. V and J are TRBV2 and TRBJ2-2; possible D gene TRBD1, 5 bases. Germline V gene sequence: CDR1 SNHLY, CDR2 FYNNEI. This CDR3 contains 14 residues. Trimming removed 7 bases at V and 6 bases at J, with 15 bases between. The CDR3 DNA follows: TGTGCCAGCAAGTCCACAGGTCCCTCCGGGGAGCTGTTTTTT. Protein product: CASKSTGPSGELFF.

This clonotype was observed at least ten times. The rearrangement links TRBV12-3 or TRBV12-4 to TRBJ1-1, with D possibly TRBD1 on 5 matching bases. The CDR3 sequence is 12 residues long. Trimming cost V 6 bases and J 5 bases, with 10 bases left between them. This CDR3 reads CASSRWGTEAFF. CDR3 bases: TGTGCCAGCAGCCGATGGGGGACTGAAGCTTTCTTT.

This clonotype was recorded at least ten times. The chain links TRBV27 to TRBJ2-3, with D hard to call. Between the trimmed V and J ends, which lost 4 bases and 2 bases, there was a span of 16 bases. The CDR3 has 16 residues. Germline CDR1 is MNHEY and CDR2 is SMNVEV (reference sequence). CDR3 protein: CASSSPWVLSTDTQYF. In DNA form, the CDR3 reads TGTGCCAGCAGTTCTCCTTGGGTGCTTTCCACAGATACGCAGTATTTT.

This clonotype was seen repeatedly, ten times or more. This chain connects TRBV7-3 to TRBJ2-7; D not resolved. This CDR3 contains 13 residues. V lost 5 bases, J lost 6 bases, and 14 bases lay in between. Germline V gene data show CDR1 as SGHTA and CDR2 as FQGTGA. In nucleotides, the CDR3 is TGTGCCAGCAGCACCCAGATTACGGGCGAGCAGTACTTC. It encodes CASSTQITGEQYF.

J is TRBJ2-5 and V is TRBV7-3; unclear D gene. The CDR3 contains 13 residues. V lost 3 bases and J 5 bases, leaving 10 bases between the germline ends. Germline CDR1 SGHTA, CDR2 FQGTGA. The CDR3 loop is CASSLTPKETQYF. CDR3 nucleotide sequence: TGTGCCAGCAGCTTGACCCCCAAGGAGACCCAGTACTTC.

This chain connects TRBV7-3 to TRBJ2-3; the D is unclear. Germline V gives CDR1 SGHTA, CDR2 FQGTGA. The CDR3 runs 13 residues. V was cut by 3 bases and J by 4 bases, with 8 bases left in between. The CDR3 is CASSLLSADTQYF. The CDR3 DNA reads TGTGCCAGCAGCTTGCTAAGCGCAGATACGCAGTATTTT.

This clonotype was detected a few times. At one end, the junction sequence differs from germline, possibly due to a read error. The chain is built from TRBV6-2 or TRBV6-3 and TRBJ2-7; TRBD1 aligns across 9 bases. In germline, CDR1 is MNHEY, CDR2 SVGEGT. The CDR3 loop spans 15 amino acids. The CDR3 protein is CASSEVGTGKHSAGF. The DNA of the CDR3 is TGTGCCAGCAGTGAAGTGGGGACAGGGAAACATTCCGCCGGCTTC.

This clonotype occurred many times. V and J are TRBV15 and TRBJ2-1; D not certain. This CDR3 is 13 amino acids long. The germline V and J ends were trimmed by 0 bases and 9 bases, with 9 bases remaining between them. The germline V gene has CDR1 LNHNV and CDR2 YYDKDF (reference sequence). CDR3 sequence: CATSRDLALEQFF. The CDR3 DNA reads TGTGCCACCAGCAGAGATCTGGCACTTGAGCAGTTCTTC.

V usage is TRBV15 and J usage is TRBJ2-2; TRBD1 is a possible D gene (5 bases). Germline CDR1 reads LNHNV; CDR2 reads YYDKDF (reference sequence). With 0 bases removed from V and 6 bases from J, the gap between germline ends came to 20 bases. The CDR3 loop spans 18 amino acids. CDR3 nucleotides: TGTGCCACCAGCAGAGATCGGCTCCACAGGATTTCGTCCGGGGAGCTGTTTTTT. Translated: CATSRDRLHRISSGELFF.